The source of this T cell receptor beta chain is a study of OX40 agonist ivuxolimab in advanced cancers. For context, the study as a whole: The costimulatory receptor OX40 (CD134) was targeted by ivuxolimab, a fully human IgG2 agonistic monoclonal antibody. Intravenous ivuxolimab was administered to patients every 2 weeks at six dose levels: 0.01, 0.1, 0.3, 1.5, 3 and 10 mg/kg. Three dose-escalation patients achieved partial responses, one with hepatocellular carcinoma and two with cutaneous melanoma. Peripheral TCRbeta sequencing was intended to test whether TCR sequence diversity was altered and clonal T-cell expansion was caused by ivuxolimab. Patients were allowed to have had prior anti-PD-1, anti-PD-L1 or anti-CTLA-4 therapy, and 40% of the dose-escalation patients had previously received checkpoint inhibitors. Among the roughly 50 dose-escalation patients, approximately 20 had hepatocellular carcinoma, around 15 melanoma, 9 renal cell carcinoma and 9 head and neck cancer. The monotherapy dose-escalation portion (N ≈ 52 patients) of the phase I ivuxolimab trial is reported in the paper. In the dose-escalation cohort, approximately 83% of patients were male, and the mean age was roughly 60 years with a range of roughly 20 to 80.

Genomic DNA was extracted from sorted cells for sequencing of the TCRbeta CDR3 region. The immunoSEQ Assay was used to sequence the TCRbeta CDR3 regions. What TCRdb holds here is the immuneACCESS table cut down to in-frame rearrangements. Part of the clones is not present; checked against another copy, under half of the missing clones reflect an unresolved V gene, and the others are unexplained. Recorded for this sample are approximately 74,000 clones; 85% to 95% of them occurred a single time. The ten biggest clones cover under 7.5% of the sample. Patients with a history of autoimmune disease or receiving systemic immunosuppression were excluded from the trial. Peripheral blood for TCR sequencing was collected from all dose cohorts at baseline, on cycle 4 day 1, and on cycle 7 day 1. The samples were taken from a phase I, first-in-human, multicenter, open-label dose-escalation trial of ivuxolimab. Adults with locally advanced or metastatic melanoma, renal cell, hepatocellular, or head and neck squamous cell carcinoma were enrolled in the trial. Before TCR sequencing, CD4+ T cells and CD8+ T cells were sorted from peripheral blood as separate populations.

Beyond this particular receptor, the publication reports: Which antigens the clonally expanded peripheral T cells were specific for was not determined. Low levels of normalized T-cell clonal expansion were also shown by some nonresponding patients. In the 0.1-3.0 mg/kg groups, partial responders had among the lowest normalized peripheral clonal expansion, particularly in CD8+ T cells. After ivuxolimab, expanded clones were on average more numerous among CD8+ T cells than among CD4+ T cells. At doses of 0.1 to 3.0 mg/kg, clonal expansion of both CD4+ and CD8+ T cells in blood was seen between baseline and week 6.

As for this clone: Its antigen remains unidentified. The sample holds no much larger clone one base away, and base qualities are not on file.

Counted from cysteine to phenylalanine, this CDR3 has 15 amino acids. Only CDR3 DNA remains: 45 bases, in frame from the first base. Via the germline V gene (reference sequence), CDR1 is MNHNY and CDR2 SVGAGI. Deletion took 6 bases off V and 5 bases off J, with a span of 17 bases between the germline ends. The chain links TRBV6-6 with TRBJ1-5; the D gene is perhaps TRBD1, from 5 matching bases. The TCR comes from an adult with an advanced solid tumor such as melanoma, head and neck, liver or kidney cancer. The source was CD4+ or CD8+ T cells sorted from blood, collected in a trial of the OX40 agonist ivuxolimab. CDR3 sequence: CASSLPGEVDQPQHF. In nucleotide form, the sequence is TGTGCCAGCAGCCTTCCGGGGGAGGTCGATCAGCCCCAGCATTTT.